These 18 T cell receptor beta chains came from one sample sequenced in a study of molecular identifiers for immune sequencing clone quantification. MiXCR, run by TCRdb on the PCR reads, gives a single entry per CDR3 protein. The table shows some 100,000 distinct CDR3 sequences, with 36% occurring only once. Sequenced input: naive CD8+ T cells from blood, with Jurkat cell RNA spiked in. The subset here: FACS-sorted CD8+CD4-CCR7+CD45RA+ naive T cells. The receptor source for this set is a human donor in good health. Some libraries in this study had Jurkat cell RNA spiked in.

This clonotype was counted only a few times. V gene TRBV7-9 combines with J gene TRBJ2-7; the D is unclear. Trimming took 5 bases from V and 3 from J, leaving 8 bases between them. The CDR3 is 12 residues long. Looked up from germline, CDR1 is SEHNR and CDR2 is FQNEAQ (reference sequence). CDR3 in DNA: TGTGCCAGCAGCCTCCGAAGCTACGAGCAGTACTTC. This sequence encodes CASSLRSYEQYF.

The V gene is TRBV6-2 or TRBV6-3, the J gene TRBJ1-1; maybe TRBD1 (5 bases). V lost 11 bases, J lost 8 bases, and 15 bases lay in between. The CDR3 contains 11 residues. Germline lookup yields CDR1 MNHEY and CDR2 SVGEGT. In nucleotides, the CDR3 is TGTGCCTTCGCGAACTGGGGGGAAGCTTTCTTT. Protein: CAFANWGEAFF.

This clonotype was counted between two and nine times. This chain links TRBV25-1 with TRBJ2-5, with D unresolved. CDR1 and CDR2 from the germline V gene are MGHDK and SYGVNS. The CDR3 runs to 13 residues. V gave up 2 bases and J gave up 9 bases, with 13 bases separating them. CDR3 DNA sequence: TGTGCCAGCAGTGAAGCTTTCCTGGTTCCCCAGTACTTC. Translating gives CASSEAFLVPQYF.

This clonotype turned up a few times. The CDR3 does not end in the conserved phenylalanine or tryptophan, so this is likely a read error. This chain connects TRBV11-2 to TRBJ2-3; 10 positions match TRBD1. Germline CDR1 reads SGHAT; CDR2 reads FQNNGV. V trimming: 3 bases; J trimming: 5 bases; junction bases outside the gene matches: 14. CDR3 length equals 18 residues. CDR3 protein: CASSFPPEPGQGRDTQYL. As DNA, the CDR3 is TGTGCCAGCAGCTTCCCCCCTGAACCGGGACAGGGGAGAGATACGCAGTATCTT.

A few counts support this clonotype. The CDR3 is CATSGSSGRWGGNEQFF. The DNA of the CDR3 is TGTGCCACCAGTGGCTCTAGCGGGAGATGGGGAGGAAATGAGCAGTTCTTC. V is TRBV24-1 and J is TRBJ2-1; 10 bases are a match to TRBD2. CDR1 KGHDR and CDR2 SFDVKD come from the germline V gene. CDR3 size: 17 residues. V lost 5 bases to trimming and J lost 7 bases; unmatched junction nucleotides: 13.

The J gene is TRBJ1-1, the V gene TRBV3-1; D gene ambiguous. CDR1 and CDR2 from the germline V gene are LGHDT and YNNKEL (reference sequence). This CDR3 has 13 residues. Trimming left V 4 bases short and J 3 bases short, with 9 bases between. Here the CDR3 DNA reads TGTGCCAGCAGCCGGGATGGGGACACTGAAGCTTTCTTT. Translation: CASSRDGDTEAFF.

This chain links TRBV7-9 with TRBJ2-5; the D is unclear. CDR1 and CDR2 from the germline V gene are SEHNR and FQNEAQ (reference sequence). The CDR3 sequence is 16 residues long. Trimming cost V 3 bases and J 1 base, with 15 bases left between them. DNA for the CDR3: TGTGCCAGCAGCTTCCCCAGCACGTACACCCAAGAGACCCAGTACTTC. This codes for CASSFPSTYTQETQYF. The full variable domain, in which reference TRBV7-9 and TRBJ2-5 provide the parts outside the CDR3, is DTGVSQNPRHKITKRGQNVTFRCDPISEHNRLYWYRQTLGQGPEFLTYFQNEAQLEKSRLLSDRFSAERPKGSFSTLEIQRTEQGDSAMYLCASSFPSTYTQETQYFGPGTRLLVL.

The CDR3 here is CASSQVPGQPRTDTQYF. CDR3 nucleotide sequence: TGCGCCAGCAGCCAAGTGCCGGGACAGCCGCGCACAGATACGCAGTATTTT. This chain joins TRBV4-1 and TRBJ2-3, with TRBD1 identical over 7 bases. From germline, CDR1 is MGHRA and CDR2 YSYEKL. V lost 1 base to trimming and J lost 1 base; unmatched junction nucleotides: 8. The CDR3 loop spans 17 amino acids.

The rearrangement joins TRBV11-2 to TRBJ1-4; no firm D call. Trimming shortened V by 1 base and J by 9 bases, and 24 bases separated the two germline ends. From germline, CDR1 is SGHAT and CDR2 FQNNGV. This CDR3 has 18 residues. The CDR3 sequence is CASSLAPIMGSSHQKLFF. The CDR3 region has the DNA TGTGCCAGCAGCTTAGCCCCAATTATGGGGAGTTCCCACCAAAAACTGTTTTTT.

The chain carries TRBV11-2 and TRBJ2-5; D may be TRBD2 (6 bases). V was pared by 5 bases and J by 6 bases, with 16 bases between. The germline V gene encodes CDR1 SGHAT and CDR2 FQNNGV. The CDR3 runs 14 residues. The CDR3 sequence is CASSPDGTVKTQYF. The CDR3, as DNA: TGTGCCAGCAGCCCCGACGGGACTGTGAAGACCCAGTACTTC.

This clonotype has only a few counts. The V call is TRBV6-5, the J call TRBJ2-7; D remains unclear. Trimming removed 7 bases from V and 3 bases from J, with 7 bases in between. Germline assignment: CDR1 MNHEY and CDR2 SVGAGI. CDR3 length: 11 residues. The CDR3 region has the DNA TGTGCCAGCACCTATAACTACGAGCAGTACTTC. It yields the protein CASTYNYEQYF.

This clonotype appeared many times. The V call is TRBV25-1, the J call TRBJ2-7; D may match TRBD1 or TRBD2 (5 bases each). Looked up from germline, CDR1 is MGHDK and CDR2 is SYGVNS. V was clipped by 6 bases and J by 6 bases, with 15 bases between them. The CDR3 runs to 13 residues. The CDR3 is CASSLLGPAEQYF. The DNA of the CDR3 is TGTGCCAGCAGCCTCCTGGGACCAGCCGAGCAGTACTTC.

This clonotype showed up just a few times. In this CDR3 the conserved last residue, phenylalanine or tryptophan, is missing, so a read error is likely. The chain employs TRBV28 and TRBJ1-5, with 7 bases fitting TRBD1. This CDR3 has 17 residues. Germline CDR1 is MDHEN and CDR2 is SYDVKM. The J segment lost 0 bases and the V segment lost 7 bases, leaving 12 bases of the junction unmatched. The CDR3 region is CASTPAGQPYSNQPQHY. Here the CDR3 DNA reads TGTGCCAGCACTCCGGCGGGACAGCCCTATAGCAATCAGCCCCAGCATTAT.

This clonotype has a count of ten or more. The chain joins TRBV7-9 to TRBJ2-2; TRBD1 is a possible D gene (6 bases). Deletions cut 5 bases from V and 5 bases from J, with 21 bases between. The length of the CDR3 is 17 residues. Germline V lookup: CDR1 SEHNR, CDR2 FQNEAQ (reference sequence). CDR3 nucleotides: TGTGCCAGCAGCCCGGCCATGATTGGGCAGGGGACCGGGGAGCTGTTTTTT. This gives the protein CASSPAMIGQGTGELFF.

In the case of this clonotype: The conserved phenylalanine or tryptophan is not found at the CDR3 terminus, so this likely reflects a read error. This chain connects TRBV6-1 to TRBJ2-7; D perhaps matches TRBD1 (6 bases). The ends were cut back, 3 bases at V and 2 bases at J, with 11 bases in the middle. Per the germline V gene, CDR1 is MNHNS and CDR2 is SASEGT. CDR3 length: 14 residues. CDR3 loop: CASSDFRTAYEQYI. The DNA of the CDR3 is TGTGCCAGCAGTGATTTCCGGACAGCCTACGAGCAGTACATC.

The rearrangement links TRBV6-2 or TRBV6-3 to TRBJ1-5; D gene unclear. V lost 1 base and J lost 7, with 14 bases in between. CDR1 is MNHEY, CDR2 SVGEGT, per germline. The CDR3 consists of 15 residues. The CDR3 nucleotides are TGTGCCAGCAGTTACTATGGGGTTGGAAGCCAGCCCCAGCATTTT. This gives the protein CASSYYGVGSQPQHF.

With respect to this clonotype: Just one base apart from a much larger clone, this may be a read error. This chain joins TRBV7-2 and TRBJ2-1, with D possibly TRBD1 on 6 matching bases. Germline V lookup: CDR1 SGHTA, CDR2 FQGNSA. This CDR3 comprises 11 residues. The CDR3 DNA reads as TGTGCCAGCAGCTGGACAGATGAGCGGTTCTTC. Amino acid sequence: CASSWTDERFF.

A word on this clonotype: A much more abundant neighbour one base away suggests this may be a read error. No conserved phenylalanine or tryptophan ends this CDR3, so it is likely a read error. CDR3 sequence reads: CSVDGVGVADTQYL. As DNA, the CDR3 is TGCAGCGTTGATGGGGTCGGGGTTGCAGATACGCAGTATTTA. The V call is TRBV29-1, the J call TRBJ2-3; the D gene is possibly TRBD2 (5 bases). The germline CDR1 and CDR2 sequences are SQVTM and ANQGSEA. The CDR3 consists of 14 residues. V dropped 3 bases and J dropped 4 bases, with 14 bases sitting between them.